The entry that follows covers one TCR beta chain sequence. Profiling relied on immunoSEQ multiplex PCR, and the TCRdb table lists in-frame clones only, not all of them. There are about 160,000 clones in the sample; roughly 85% occur only once, and around 18% lies in the top ten. The trim removed 7 bases at V and 1 base at J, leaving 14 bases unmatched. Germline CDR1 SNHLY, CDR2 FYNNEI. The CDR3 runs 18 residues. This record belongs to a study of blood T cell repertoires in COVID-19. Study as a whole: The cDNA or gDNA used as material had been derived from T cells, B-cell-depleted T cells, or PBMCs.

Study members were between roughly 18 and 100 years old and lived in about two dozen US regions. This receptor was identified in a man between 60 and 70 years old who had recovered from COVID-19. The chain uses TRBV2 and TRBJ2-3; 10 bases align to TRBD2. Sequences were obtained from PBMCs or T cells enriched from blood (not recorded which). The CDR3 sequence is CASTLRLAGAPGTDTQYF. CDR3 DNA: TGTGCCAGCACGTTGCGGCTAGCGGGGGCCCCCGGCACAGATACGCAGTATTTT.